This T cell receptor beta chain comes out of a study of blood T cell repertoires in COVID-19. Study-wide background: T cells, B-cell-depleted T cells, or PBMCs supplied cDNA or gDNA.

The CDR3 has 14 amino acids. Germline V CDR1 and CDR2: GTSNPN, SVGIG (reference sequence). Trimming pared 0 bases from V and 9 bases from J, leaving 15 bases between. In the study's own analysis: Estimation of nucleated cell counts was performed using reference gene primer amplification. Clones were sequenced by immunoSEQ multiplex PCR, and TCRdb holds only the in-frame ones, with some missing. V and J calls plus clone size are reproduced from that table; the DNA served to infer D and trimming. This sample has some 450,000 clones, with approximately 90% found just once. Seattle patients were enrolled while actively infected and followed longitudinally.

The V call is TRBV30, the J call TRBJ1-5; D gene uncertain. Sample: peripheral blood. The TCR was taken from a woman aged 50 to 65 with COVID-19, enrolled during active disease. The CDR3 bases are TGTGCCTGGAGTGTAGGAGGCCGACTGGGGCCCCAGCATTTT. This codes for CAWSVGGRLGPQHF. The variable domain in full, with the rest retrieved from reference TRBV30 and TRBJ1-5, is SQTIHQWPATLVQPVGSPLSLECTVEGTSNPNLYWYRQAAGRGLQLLFYSVGIGQISSEVPQNLSASRPQDRQFILSSKKLLLSDSGFYLCAWSVGGRLGPQHFGDGTRLSIL.